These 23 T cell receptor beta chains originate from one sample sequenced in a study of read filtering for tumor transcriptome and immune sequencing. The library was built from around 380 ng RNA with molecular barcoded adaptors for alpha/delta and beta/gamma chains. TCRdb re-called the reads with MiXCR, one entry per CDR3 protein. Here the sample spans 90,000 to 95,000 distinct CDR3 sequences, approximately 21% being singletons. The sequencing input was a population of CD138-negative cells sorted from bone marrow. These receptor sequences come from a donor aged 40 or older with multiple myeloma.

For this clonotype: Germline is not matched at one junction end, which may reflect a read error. The DNA of the CDR3 is TGTGCCTGCAGCTTAGTAGCAGGGGGGCTTAGTGAGCAGTTCTTC. This encodes CACSLVAGGLSEQFF. The gene calls are TRBV11-3 and TRBJ2-1; D might be TRBD1 (7 bases). CDR3 size: 15 residues. Germline lookup yields CDR1 SGHNT and CDR2 YENEEA.

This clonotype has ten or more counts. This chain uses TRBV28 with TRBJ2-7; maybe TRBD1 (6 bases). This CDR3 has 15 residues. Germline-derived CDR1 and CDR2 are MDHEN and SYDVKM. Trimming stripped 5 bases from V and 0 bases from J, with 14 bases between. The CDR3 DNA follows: TGTGCCAGCAGTCGCCCAGGGGCGAGCTCCTACGAGCAGTACTTC. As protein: CASSRPGASSYEQYF.

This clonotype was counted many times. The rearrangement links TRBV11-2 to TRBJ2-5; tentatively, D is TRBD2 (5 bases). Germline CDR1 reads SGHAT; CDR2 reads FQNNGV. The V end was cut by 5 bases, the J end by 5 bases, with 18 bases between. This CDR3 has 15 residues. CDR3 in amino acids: CASSQTLGPHETQYF. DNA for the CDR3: TGTGCCAGCAGCCAAACACTAGGACCCCACGAGACCCAGTACTTC.

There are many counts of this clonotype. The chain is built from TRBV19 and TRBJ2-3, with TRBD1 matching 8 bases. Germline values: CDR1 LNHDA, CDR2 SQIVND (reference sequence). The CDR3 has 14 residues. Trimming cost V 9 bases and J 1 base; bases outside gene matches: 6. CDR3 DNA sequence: TGTGCCAGCACCGACAGGGGAGGCACAGATACGCAGTATTTT. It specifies CASTDRGGTDTQYF.

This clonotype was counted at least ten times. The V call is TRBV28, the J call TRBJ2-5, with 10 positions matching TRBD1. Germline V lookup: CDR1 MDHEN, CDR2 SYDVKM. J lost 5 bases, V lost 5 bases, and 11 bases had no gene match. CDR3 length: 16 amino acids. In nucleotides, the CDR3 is TGTGCCAGCAGTCTCTACGGGACAGGGGCGAGGGAGACCCAGTACTTC. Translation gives CASSLYGTGARETQYF.

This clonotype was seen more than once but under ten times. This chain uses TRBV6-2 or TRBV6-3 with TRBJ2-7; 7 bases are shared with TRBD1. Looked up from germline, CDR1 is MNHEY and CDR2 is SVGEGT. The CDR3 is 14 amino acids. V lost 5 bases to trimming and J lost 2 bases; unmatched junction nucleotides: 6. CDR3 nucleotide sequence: TGTGCCAGCAGTCCCGGGACAGTGACCTACGAGCAGTACTTC. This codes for CASSPGTVTYEQYF.

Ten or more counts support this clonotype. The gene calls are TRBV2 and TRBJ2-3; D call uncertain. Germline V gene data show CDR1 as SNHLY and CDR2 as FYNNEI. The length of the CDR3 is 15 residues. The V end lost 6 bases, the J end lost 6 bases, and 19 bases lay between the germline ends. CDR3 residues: CASRPWTDLGDTQYF. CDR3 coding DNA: TGTGCCAGCAGACCCTGGACCGACCTGGGGGATACGCAGTATTTT.

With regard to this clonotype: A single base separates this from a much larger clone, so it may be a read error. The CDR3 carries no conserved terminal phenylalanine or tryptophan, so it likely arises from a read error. The chain's CDR3 is CASSYRVETQYI. The DNA of the CDR3 is TGTGCCAGCAGTTATAGGGTGGAGACCCAGTACATC. This sequence joins TRBV6-6 and TRBJ2-5; the D is unclear. The CDR3 contains 12 residues. Germline V gene data show CDR1 as MNHNY and CDR2 as SVGAGI (reference sequence). V shed 3 bases and J shed 5 bases, with 7 bases lying between them.

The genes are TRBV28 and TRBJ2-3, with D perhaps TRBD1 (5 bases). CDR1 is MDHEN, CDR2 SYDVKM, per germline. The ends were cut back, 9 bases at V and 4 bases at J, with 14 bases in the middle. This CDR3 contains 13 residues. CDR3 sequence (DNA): TGTGCCAGTACAGGTGGGTTTTCAGATACGCAGTATTTT. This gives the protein CASTGGFSDTQYF.

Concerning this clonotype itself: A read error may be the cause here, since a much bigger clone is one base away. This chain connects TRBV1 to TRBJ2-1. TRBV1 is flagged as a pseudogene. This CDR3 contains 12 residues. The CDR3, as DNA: TGCATCAGCAGCCAAGAAACCAATGAGCAGTTCTTC. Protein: CISSQETNEQFF.

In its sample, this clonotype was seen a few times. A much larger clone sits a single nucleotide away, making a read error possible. This CDR3 reads CASSSFLDRSNTEAFF. Written as DNA, the CDR3 is TGTGCCAGCAGCTCCTTTTTAGACAGGTCAAACACTGAAGCTTTCTTT. This chain connects TRBV27 to TRBJ1-1; D is possibly TRBD1 (6 bases). The V gene's germline CDR1 is MNHEY and CDR2 SMNVEV (reference sequence). Trimming pared 6 bases from V and 2 bases from J, leaving 19 bases between. CDR3 length equals 16 residues.

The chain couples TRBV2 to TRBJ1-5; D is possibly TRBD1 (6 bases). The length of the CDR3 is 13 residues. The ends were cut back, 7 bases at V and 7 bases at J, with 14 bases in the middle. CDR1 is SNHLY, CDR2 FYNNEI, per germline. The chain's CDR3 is CASKEGHGQPQHF. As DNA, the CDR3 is TGTGCCAGCAAGGAGGGACACGGGCAGCCCCAGCATTTT.

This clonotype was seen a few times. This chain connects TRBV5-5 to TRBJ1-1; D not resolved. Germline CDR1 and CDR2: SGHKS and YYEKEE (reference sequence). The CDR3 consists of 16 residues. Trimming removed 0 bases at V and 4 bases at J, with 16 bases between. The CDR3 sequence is CASSLALASRVTEAFF. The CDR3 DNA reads TGTGCCAGCAGCTTGGCCTTGGCATCTCGGGTCACTGAAGCTTTCTTT.

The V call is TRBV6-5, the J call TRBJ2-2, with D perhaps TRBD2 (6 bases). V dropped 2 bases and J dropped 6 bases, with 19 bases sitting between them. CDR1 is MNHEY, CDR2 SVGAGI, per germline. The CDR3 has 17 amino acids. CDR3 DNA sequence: TGTGCCAGCAGTTACCCACGACGGAGGGGTTACGCCGGGGAGCTGTTTTTT. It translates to CASSYPRRRGYAGELFF.

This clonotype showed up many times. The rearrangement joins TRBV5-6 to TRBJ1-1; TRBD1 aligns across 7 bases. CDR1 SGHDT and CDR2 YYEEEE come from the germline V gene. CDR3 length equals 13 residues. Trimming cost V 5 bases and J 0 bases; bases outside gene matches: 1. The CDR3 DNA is TGTGCCAGCAGGACAGGGATGAACACTGAAGCTTTCTTT. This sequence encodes CASRTGMNTEAFF. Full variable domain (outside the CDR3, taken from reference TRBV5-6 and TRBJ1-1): DAGVTQSPTHLIKTRGQQVTLRCSPKSGHDTVSWYQQALGQGPQFIFQYYEEEERQRGNFPDRFSGHQFPNYSSELNVNALLLGDSALYLCASRTGMNTEAFFGQGTRLTVV.

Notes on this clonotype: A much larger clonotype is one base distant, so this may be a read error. CDR3 residues: CANSRKTGSSTGELFF. The CDR3 nucleotides read TGTGCCAACAGCCGAAAAACAGGGAGCTCCACCGGGGAGCTGTTTTTT. This chain links TRBV7-3 with TRBJ2-2; D may be TRBD1 (6 bases). Germline values: CDR1 SGHTA, CDR2 FQGTGA. This CDR3 comprises 16 residues.

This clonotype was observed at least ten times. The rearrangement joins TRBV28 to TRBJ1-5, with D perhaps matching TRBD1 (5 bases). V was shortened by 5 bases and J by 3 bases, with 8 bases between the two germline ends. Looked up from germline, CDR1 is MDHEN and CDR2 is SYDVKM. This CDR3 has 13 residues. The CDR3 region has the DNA TGTGCCAGCAGTAGACAGCTCAATCAGCCCCAGCATTTT. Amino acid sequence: CASSRQLNQPQHF.

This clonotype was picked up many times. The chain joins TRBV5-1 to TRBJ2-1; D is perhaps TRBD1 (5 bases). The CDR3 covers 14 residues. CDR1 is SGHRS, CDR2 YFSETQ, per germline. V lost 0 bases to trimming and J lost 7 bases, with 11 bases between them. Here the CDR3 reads CASSLEGAPNEQFF. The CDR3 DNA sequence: TGCGCCAGCAGCTTGGAAGGGGCACCTAATGAGCAGTTCTTC.

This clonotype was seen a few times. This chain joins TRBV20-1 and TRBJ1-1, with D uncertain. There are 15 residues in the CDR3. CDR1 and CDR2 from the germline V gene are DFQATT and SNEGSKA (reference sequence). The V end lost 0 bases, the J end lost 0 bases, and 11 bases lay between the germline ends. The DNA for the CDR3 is TGCAGTGCTAGAGAAGGTAGGCGGTTGAACACTGAAGCTTTCTTT. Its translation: CSAREGRRLNTEAFF.

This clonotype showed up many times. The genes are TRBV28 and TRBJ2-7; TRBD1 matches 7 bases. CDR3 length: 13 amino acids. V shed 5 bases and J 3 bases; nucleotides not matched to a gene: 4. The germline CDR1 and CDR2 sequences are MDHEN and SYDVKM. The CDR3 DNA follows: TGTGCCAGCAGTGAGGGGACAGTCTACGAGCAGTACTTC. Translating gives CASSEGTVYEQYF.

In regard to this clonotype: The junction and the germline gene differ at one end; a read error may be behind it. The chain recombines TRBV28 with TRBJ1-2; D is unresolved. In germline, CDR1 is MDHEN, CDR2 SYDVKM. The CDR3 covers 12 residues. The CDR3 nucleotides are TGTGTCAGCAGCCAACCCCCCTATGGCTACACCTTC. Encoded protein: CVSSQPPYGYTF.

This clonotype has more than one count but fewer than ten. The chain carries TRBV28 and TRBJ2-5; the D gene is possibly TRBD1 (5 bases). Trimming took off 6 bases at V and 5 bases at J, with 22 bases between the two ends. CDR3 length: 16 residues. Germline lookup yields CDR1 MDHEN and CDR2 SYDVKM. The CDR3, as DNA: TGTGCCAGCAGCCCCCCAGGCGTCAGGGCAGCGGAGACCCAGTACTTC. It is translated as CASSPPGVRAAETQYF.

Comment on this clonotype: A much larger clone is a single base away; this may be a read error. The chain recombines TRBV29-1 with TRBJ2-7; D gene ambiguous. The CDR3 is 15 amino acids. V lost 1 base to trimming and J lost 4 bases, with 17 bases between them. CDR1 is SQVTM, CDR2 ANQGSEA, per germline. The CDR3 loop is CSVEAKIQLRYEQYF. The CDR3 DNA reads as TGCAGCGTTGAAGCCAAGATCCAGCTACGATACGAGCAGTACTTC.